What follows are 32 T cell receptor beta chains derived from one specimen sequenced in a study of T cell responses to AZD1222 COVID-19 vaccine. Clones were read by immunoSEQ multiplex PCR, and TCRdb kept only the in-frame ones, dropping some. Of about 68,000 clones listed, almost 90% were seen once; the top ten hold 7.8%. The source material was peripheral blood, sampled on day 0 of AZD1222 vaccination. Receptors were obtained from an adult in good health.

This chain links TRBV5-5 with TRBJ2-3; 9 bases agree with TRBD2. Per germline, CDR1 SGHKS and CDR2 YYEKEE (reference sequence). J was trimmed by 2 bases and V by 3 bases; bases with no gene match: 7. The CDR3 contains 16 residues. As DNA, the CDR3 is TGTGCCAGCAGCTCAATAGCGGGAGCGCCCACAGATACGCAGTATTTT. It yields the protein CASSSIAGAPTDTQYF. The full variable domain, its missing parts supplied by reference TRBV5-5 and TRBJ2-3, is DAGVTQSPTHLIKTRGQQVTLRCSPISGHKSVSWYQQVLGQGPQFIFQYYEKEERGRGNFPDRFSARQFPNYSSELNVNALLLGDSALYLCASSSIAGAPTDTQYFGPGTRLTVL.

The DNA of the CDR3 is TGTGCCAGCAGCCAAGGGATCGAACTGGTGACCGGGGAGCTGTTTTTT. Amino acids: CASSQGIELVTGELFF. The genes are TRBV4-2 and TRBJ2-2; D not certain. The germline V gene encodes CDR1 LGHNA and CDR2 YNFKEQ. V lost 1 base and J 5 bases, leaving 14 bases between the germline ends. The CDR3 spans 16 residues.

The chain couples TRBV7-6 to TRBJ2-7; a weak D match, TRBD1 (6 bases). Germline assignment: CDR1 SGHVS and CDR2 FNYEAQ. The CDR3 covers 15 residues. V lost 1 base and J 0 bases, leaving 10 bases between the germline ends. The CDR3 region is CASSLGTVSSYEQYF. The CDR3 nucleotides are TGTGCCAGCAGCTTAGGGACAGTGAGCTCCTACGAGCAGTACTTC. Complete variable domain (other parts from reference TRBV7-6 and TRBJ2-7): GAGVSQSPRYKVTKRGQDVALRCDPISGHVSLYWYRQALGQGPEFLTYFNYEAQQDKSGLPNDRFSAERPEGSISTLTIQRTEQRDSAMYRCASSLGTVSSYEQYFGPGTRLTVT.

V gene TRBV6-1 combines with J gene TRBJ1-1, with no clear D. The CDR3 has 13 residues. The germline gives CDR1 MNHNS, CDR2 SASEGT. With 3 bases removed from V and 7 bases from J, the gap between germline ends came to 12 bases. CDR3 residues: CASSEVSRDEAFF. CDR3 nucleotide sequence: TGTGCCAGCAGTGAGGTTTCGCGCGATGAAGCTTTCTTT.

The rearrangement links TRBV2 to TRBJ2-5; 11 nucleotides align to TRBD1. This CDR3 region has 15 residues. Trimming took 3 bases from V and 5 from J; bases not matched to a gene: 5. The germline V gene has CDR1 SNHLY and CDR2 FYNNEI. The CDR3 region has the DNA TGTGCCAGCAGTGATAGGACAGGGGGCCGGGAGACCCAGTACTTC. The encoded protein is CASSDRTGGRETQYF. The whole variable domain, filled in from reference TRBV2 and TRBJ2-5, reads EPEVTQTPSHQVTQMGQEVILRCVPISNHLYFYWYRQILGQKVEFLVSFYNNEISEKSEIFDDQFSVERPDGSNFTLKIRSTKLEDSAMYFCASSDRTGGRETQYFGPGTRLLVL.

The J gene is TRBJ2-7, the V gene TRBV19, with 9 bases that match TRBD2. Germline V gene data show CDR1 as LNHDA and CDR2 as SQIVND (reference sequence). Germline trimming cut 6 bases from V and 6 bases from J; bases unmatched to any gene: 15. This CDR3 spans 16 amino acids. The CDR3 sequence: CASSTQGLAGFAEQYF. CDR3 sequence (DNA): TGTGCCAGTAGCACCCAGGGGCTAGCGGGGTTCGCCGAGCAGTACTTC. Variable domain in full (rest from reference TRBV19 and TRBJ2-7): DGGITQSPKYLFRKEGQNVTLSCEQNLNHDAMYWYRQDPGQGLRLIYYSQIVNDFQKGDIAEGYSVSREKKESFPLTVTSAQKNPTAFYLCASSTQGLAGFAEQYFGPGTRLTVT.

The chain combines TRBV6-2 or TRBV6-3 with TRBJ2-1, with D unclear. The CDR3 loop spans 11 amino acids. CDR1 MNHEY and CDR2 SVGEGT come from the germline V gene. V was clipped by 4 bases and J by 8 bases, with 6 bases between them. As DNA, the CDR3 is TGTGCCAGCAGTTTATGGGATGAGCAGTTCTTC. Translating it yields CASSLWDEQFF.

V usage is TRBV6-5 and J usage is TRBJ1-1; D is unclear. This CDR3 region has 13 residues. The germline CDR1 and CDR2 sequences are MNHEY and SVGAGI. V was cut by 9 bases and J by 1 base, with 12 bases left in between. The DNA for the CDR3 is TGTGCCAGTCCGAGTAACGGGAACACTGAAGCTTTCTTT. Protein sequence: CASPSNGNTEAFF.

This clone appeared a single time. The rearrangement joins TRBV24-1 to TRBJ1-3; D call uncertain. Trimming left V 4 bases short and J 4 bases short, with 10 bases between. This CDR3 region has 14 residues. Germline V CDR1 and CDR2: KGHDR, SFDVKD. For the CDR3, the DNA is TGTGCCACCAGTGACGGGGTCTCCGGAAACACCATATATTTT. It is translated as CATSDGVSGNTIYF.

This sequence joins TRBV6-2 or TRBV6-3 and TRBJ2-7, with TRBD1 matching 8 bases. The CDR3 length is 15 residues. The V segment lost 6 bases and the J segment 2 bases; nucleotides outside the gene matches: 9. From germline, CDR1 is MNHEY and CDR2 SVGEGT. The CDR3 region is CASSRTGGFTYEQYF. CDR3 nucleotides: TGTGCCAGCAGCCGAACAGGGGGATTTACCTACGAGCAGTACTTC.

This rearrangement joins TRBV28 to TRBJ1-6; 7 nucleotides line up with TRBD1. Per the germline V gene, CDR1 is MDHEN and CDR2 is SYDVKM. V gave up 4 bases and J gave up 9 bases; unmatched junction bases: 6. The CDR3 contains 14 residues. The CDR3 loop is CASSSTGHGSPLHF. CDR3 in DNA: TGTGCCAGCAGTTCGACAGGGCACGGTTCACCCCTCCACTTT.

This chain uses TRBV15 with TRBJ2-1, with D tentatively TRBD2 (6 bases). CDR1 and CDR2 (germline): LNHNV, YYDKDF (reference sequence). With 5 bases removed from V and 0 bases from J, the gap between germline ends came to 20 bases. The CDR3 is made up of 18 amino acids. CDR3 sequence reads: CATSRGGIAESSYNEQFF. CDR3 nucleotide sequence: TGTGCCACCAGCCGAGGAGGGATAGCGGAAAGCTCCTACAATGAGCAGTTCTTC.

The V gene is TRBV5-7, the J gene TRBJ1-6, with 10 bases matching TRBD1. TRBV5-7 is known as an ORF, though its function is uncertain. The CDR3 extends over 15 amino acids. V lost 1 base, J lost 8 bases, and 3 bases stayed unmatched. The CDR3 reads CASSLRDRGDSPLHF. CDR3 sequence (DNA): TGTGCCAGCAGCTTGCGGGACAGGGGAGATTCACCCCTCCACTTT.

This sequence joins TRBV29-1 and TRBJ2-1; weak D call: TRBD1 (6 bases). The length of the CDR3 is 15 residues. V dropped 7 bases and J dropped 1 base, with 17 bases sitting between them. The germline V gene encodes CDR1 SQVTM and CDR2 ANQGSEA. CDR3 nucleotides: TGCAGCGCTGGTGGACAGACGCTTTCCTACAATGAGCAGTTCTTC. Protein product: CSAGGQTLSYNEQFF.

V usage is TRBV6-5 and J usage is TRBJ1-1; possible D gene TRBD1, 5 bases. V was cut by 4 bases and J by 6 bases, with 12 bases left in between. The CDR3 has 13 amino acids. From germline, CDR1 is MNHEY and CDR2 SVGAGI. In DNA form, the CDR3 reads TGTGCCAGCAGTTTCCGTCGGGGGGCTGAAGCTTTCTTT. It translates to CASSFRRGAEAFF.

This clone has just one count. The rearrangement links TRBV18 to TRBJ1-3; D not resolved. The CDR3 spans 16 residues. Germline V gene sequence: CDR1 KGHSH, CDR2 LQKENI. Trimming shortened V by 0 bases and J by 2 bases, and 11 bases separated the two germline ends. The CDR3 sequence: CASSPPGRTAGNTIYF. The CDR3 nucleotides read TGTGCCAGCTCACCACCCGGGAGGACGGCTGGAAACACCATATATTTT.

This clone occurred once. DNA of the CDR3: TGTGCCAGCAGCCCCGTCCTCAGGTGGGACACTGAAGCTTTCTTT. As protein: CASSPVLRWDTEAFF. The chain links TRBV5-6 to TRBJ1-1, with D uncertain. CDR1 and CDR2 from the germline V gene are SGHDT and YYEEEE. Trimming cost V 4 bases and J 3 bases, with 16 bases left between them. This CDR3 is 15 amino acids long.

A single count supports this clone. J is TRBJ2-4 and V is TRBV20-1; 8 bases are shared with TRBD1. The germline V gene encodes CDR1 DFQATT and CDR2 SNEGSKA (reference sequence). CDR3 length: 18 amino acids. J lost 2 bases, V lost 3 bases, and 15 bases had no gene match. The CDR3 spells CSASRARDTGGSKNIQYF. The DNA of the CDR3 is TGCAGTGCTAGTAGGGCCAGAGACACAGGGGGTTCCAAAAACATTCAGTACTTC.

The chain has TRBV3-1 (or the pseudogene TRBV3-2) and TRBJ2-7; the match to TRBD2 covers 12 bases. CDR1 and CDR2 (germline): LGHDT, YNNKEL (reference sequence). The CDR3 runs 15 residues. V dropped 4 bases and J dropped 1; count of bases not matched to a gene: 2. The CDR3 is CASSPGLAGSYEQYF. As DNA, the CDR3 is TGTGCCAGCAGCCCCGGACTAGCGGGATCCTACGAGCAGTACTTC.

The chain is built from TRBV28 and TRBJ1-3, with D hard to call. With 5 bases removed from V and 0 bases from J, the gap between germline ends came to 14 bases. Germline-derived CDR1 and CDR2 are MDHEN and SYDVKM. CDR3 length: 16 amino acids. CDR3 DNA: TGTGCCAGCAGTGGGATGACGGCGATCTCTGGAAACACCATATATTTT. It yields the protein CASSGMTAISGNTIYF.

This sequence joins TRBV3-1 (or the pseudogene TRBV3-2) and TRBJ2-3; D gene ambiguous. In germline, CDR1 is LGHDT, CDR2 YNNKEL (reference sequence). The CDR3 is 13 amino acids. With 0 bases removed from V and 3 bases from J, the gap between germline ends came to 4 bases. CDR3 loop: CASSQDMTDTQYF. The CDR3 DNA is TGTGCCAGCAGCCAAGATATGACAGATACGCAGTATTTT.

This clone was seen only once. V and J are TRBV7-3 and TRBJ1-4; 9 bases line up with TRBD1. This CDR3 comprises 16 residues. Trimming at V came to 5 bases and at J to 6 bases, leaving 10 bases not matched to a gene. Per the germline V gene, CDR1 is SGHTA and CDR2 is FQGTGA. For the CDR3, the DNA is TGTGCCAGCAGCCCTGGCCGCGGGACAGGGTATGAAAAACTGTTTTTT. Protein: CASSPGRGTGYEKLFF.

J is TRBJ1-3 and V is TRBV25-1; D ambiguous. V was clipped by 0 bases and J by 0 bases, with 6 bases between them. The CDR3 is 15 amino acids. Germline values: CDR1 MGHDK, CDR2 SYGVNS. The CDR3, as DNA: TGTGCCAGCAGTGAATACGGGTTCTCTGGAAACACCATATATTTT. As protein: CASSEYGFSGNTIYF.

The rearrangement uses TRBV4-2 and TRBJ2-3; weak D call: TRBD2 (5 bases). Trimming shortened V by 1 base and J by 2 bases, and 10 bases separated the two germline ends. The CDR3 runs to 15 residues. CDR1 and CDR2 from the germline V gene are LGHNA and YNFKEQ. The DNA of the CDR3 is TGTGCCAGCAGCCAAGGGACTTTTGACACAGATACGCAGTATTTT. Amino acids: CASSQGTFDTDTQYF.

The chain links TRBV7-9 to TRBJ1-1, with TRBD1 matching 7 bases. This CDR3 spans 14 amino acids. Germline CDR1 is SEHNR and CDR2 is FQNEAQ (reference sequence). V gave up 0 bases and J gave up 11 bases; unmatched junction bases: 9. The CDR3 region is CASSLAQDRLVAFF. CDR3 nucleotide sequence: TGTGCCAGCAGCTTAGCCCAGGACAGGCTTGTGGCTTTCTTT.

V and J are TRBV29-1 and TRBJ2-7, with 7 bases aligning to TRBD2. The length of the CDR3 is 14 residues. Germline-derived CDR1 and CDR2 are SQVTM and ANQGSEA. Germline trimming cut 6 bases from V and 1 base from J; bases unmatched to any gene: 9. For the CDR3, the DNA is TGCAGCGTGCTAACGGGAGGAGGTTCCTACGAGCAGTACTTC. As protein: CSVLTGGGSYEQYF.

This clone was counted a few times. This chain's CDR3 is CAISEYYEQYF. The CDR3 nucleotides read TGTGCCATCAGTGAGTATTACGAGCAGTACTTC. The chain uses TRBV10-3 and TRBJ2-7; D not certain. CDR1 ENHRY and CDR2 SYGVKD come from the germline V gene. CDR3 length: 11 residues. Trimming pared 1 base from V and 4 bases from J, leaving 2 bases between.

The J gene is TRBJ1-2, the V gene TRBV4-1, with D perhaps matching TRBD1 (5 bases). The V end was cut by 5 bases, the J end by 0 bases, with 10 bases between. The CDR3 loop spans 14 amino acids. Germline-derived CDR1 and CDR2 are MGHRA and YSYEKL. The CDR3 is CASSGGTANYGYTF. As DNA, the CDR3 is TGCGCCAGCAGCGGAGGGACCGCTAACTATGGCTACACCTTC.

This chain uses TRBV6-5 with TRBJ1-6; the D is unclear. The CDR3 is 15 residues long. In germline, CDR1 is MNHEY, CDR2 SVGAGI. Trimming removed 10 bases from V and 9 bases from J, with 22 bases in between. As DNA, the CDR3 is TGTGCCATCTCGATACACGAGACATTAGGTTCACCCCTCCACTTT. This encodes CAISIHETLGSPLHF.

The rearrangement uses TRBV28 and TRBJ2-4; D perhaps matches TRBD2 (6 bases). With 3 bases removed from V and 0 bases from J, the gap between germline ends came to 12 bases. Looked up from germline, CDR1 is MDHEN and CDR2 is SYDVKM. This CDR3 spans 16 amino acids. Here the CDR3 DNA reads TGTGCCAGCAGTTTCCGGGACTTTTTAGCCAAAAACATTCAGTACTTC. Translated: CASSFRDFLAKNIQYF.

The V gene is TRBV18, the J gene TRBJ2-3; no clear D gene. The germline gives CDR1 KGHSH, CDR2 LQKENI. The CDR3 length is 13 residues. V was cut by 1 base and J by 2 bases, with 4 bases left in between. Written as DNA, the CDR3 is TGTGCCAGCTCACCACGTACCACAGATACGCAGTATTTT. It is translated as CASSPRTTDTQYF.

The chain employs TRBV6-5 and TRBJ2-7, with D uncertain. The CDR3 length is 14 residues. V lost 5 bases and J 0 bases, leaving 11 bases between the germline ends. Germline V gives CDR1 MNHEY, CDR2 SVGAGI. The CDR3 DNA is TGTGCCAGCAGTAGCCGACATCCCTCCTACGAGCAGTACTTC. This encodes CASSSRHPSYEQYF.